The T cell receptor beta chain under discussion was sequenced for a study of metastatic and nonmetastatic thyroid tumors. Study details: Where malignant and benign thyroid patients were concerned, repertoires were compared across blood and tumor or nodule tissue.

This clone was counted only a few times. The target antigen is unknown. The CDR3 contains 15 residues. V shed 4 bases and J 4 bases; nucleotides not matched to a gene: 6. Study observations and caveats: Within blood and tumor, benign nodules reportedly had significantly lower TCR beta diversity than malignant thyroid tumors did.

Per the authors' pipeline: CDR3 was compared across clinicopathological groups, and the resulting differences were used to build a distant-metastasis classifier for papillary thyroid cancer. TCRdb reprocessed the PCR reads using MiXCR. TCRdb assigned the V and J calls; the authors' analysis was not used. The table records about 11,000 clones, about 38% of them present only once. Ahead of thyroid surgery, no patient had received treatment of any kind. This chain links TRBV12-3 or TRBV12-4 with TRBJ2-2; 7 bases are a match to TRBD2. The source material was tumor tissue. The origin of this receptor is a female donor with papillary thyroid cancer or a benign thyroid nodule (not recorded which). Some clones in this sample may be carry-over from other donors' samples. The CDR3 nucleotides are TGTGCCAGCAGTTCGGCGGGGGAAGGCACCGGGGAGCTGTTTTTT. It encodes CASSSAGEGTGELFF.